Listed here is a single T cell receptor beta chain. The data were taken from a study of blood T cell repertoires in COVID-19. Study overall: Some COVID-19 samples were acute and others convalescent; all came from the United States, Italy and Spain. The cDNA or gDNA used as material had been derived from T cells, B-cell-depleted T cells, or PBMCs.

One Seattle source followed patients from active infection through their disease course. Germline V gives CDR1 SGHNT, CDR2 YYREEE (reference sequence). Trimming removed 3 bases from V and 6 bases from J; junction bases left unmatched: 1. CDR3 length: 14 amino acids. Original processing notes: Reference gene primers were amplified, and this amplification served to estimate nucleated cell counts. Here immunoSEQ multiplex PCR was the method, and the copy in TCRdb shows in-frame clones only, minus some. V, J and clone size are those of that table, while D and trimming were read from the DNA. The data contain about 160,000 clones, roughly 81% of them singletons.

The chain recombines TRBV5-4 with TRBJ1-6; 9 bases fit TRBD1. The origin of this receptor is a woman aged 50 to 60 with COVID-19, enrolled during active disease. Specimen: peripheral blood. The CDR3 DNA sequence: TGTGCCAGCAGCTCGGGACAGGGTAATTCACCCCTCCACTTT. It yields the protein CASSSGQGNSPLHF.